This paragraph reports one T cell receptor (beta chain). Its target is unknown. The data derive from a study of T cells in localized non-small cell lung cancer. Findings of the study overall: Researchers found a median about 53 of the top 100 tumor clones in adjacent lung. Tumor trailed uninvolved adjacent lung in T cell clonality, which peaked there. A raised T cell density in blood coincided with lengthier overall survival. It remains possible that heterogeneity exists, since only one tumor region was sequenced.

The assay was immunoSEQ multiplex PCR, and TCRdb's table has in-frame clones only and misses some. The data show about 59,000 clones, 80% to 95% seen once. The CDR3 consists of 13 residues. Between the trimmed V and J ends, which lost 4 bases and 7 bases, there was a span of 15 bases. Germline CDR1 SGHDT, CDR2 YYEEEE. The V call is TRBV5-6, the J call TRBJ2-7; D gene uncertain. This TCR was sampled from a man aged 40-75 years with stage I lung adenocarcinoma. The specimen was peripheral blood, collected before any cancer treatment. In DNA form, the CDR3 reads TGTGCCAGCAGCGCCGGACCCGGCATAGAGCAGTACTTC. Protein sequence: CASSAGPGIEQYF. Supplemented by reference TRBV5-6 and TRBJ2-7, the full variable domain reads DAGVTQSPTHLIKTRGQQVTLRCSPKSGHDTVSWYQQALGQGPQFIFQYYEEEERQRGNFPDRFSGHQFPNYSSELNVNALLLGDSALYLCASSAGPGIEQYFGPGTRLTVT.